This T cell receptor beta chain was sequenced during a study of T cells in Graves' hyperthyroidism and ophthalmopathy. In germline, CDR1 is SQVTM, CDR2 ANQGSEA. The V gene end was trimmed by 2 bases and the J gene end by 4 bases; junction bases not matched to a gene: 3. This CDR3 is built from 13 residues. Aged 18 to 65, the patients had hyperthyroidism that was newly diagnosed and had lasted under 2 months. Findings and limits, study-wide: Most expanded thyroid clonotypes above 0.001 also appeared in blood.

This clonotype was detected many times. As yet, its antigen is unknown. The investigators amplified TCR beta CDR3 regions from RNA transcripts. Using the HTBI primer set, a first-round RT-PCR was run on the TCR CDR3. TCRdb re-derived calls from the multiplex PCR reads in MiXCR, one entry per CDR3 protein. This sample has about 560,000 distinct CDR3 sequences, with 46% found just once. Input material: peripheral blood or thyroid tissue (not recorded which). The receptor was isolated from a woman under 30 with Graves' hyperthyroidism. The genes are TRBV29-1 and TRBJ2-5, with TRBD1 matching 8 bases. The CDR3 loop is CSVEPGTGETQYF. The DNA of the CDR3 is TGCAGCGTTGAACCCGGGACAGGAGAGACCCAGTACTTC.